The 17 T cell receptor beta chains reported below all come from one sample, sequenced in a study of T cells after yellow fever vaccination. One entry per CDR3 protein results from TCRdb running MiXCR on the 5' RACE reads. Among around 300,000 distinct CDR3 sequences, approximately 4% were seen once, and the ten largest hold roughly 21%. Material: PBMCs, obtained 15 days after the yellow fever booster vaccination. These receptors came from a man between 18 and 29 years old who received the YFV17D yellow fever vaccine.

This clonotype was counted between two and nine times. The V gene is TRBV12-3 or TRBV12-4, the J gene TRBJ1-3, with 7 bases identical to TRBD1. CDR3 length: 13 amino acids. The V gene end was trimmed by 8 bases and the J gene end by 4 bases; junction bases not matched to a gene: 5. CDR3 sequence (DNA): TGTGCCAGCGGAGGGGGCAGGGGAAACACCATATATTTT. Amino acids: CASGGGRGNTIYF.

V gene TRBV11-2 combines with J gene TRBJ2-7; D is unclear. V was cut by 4 bases and J by 0 bases, with 13 bases left in between. Germline CDR1 and CDR2: SGHAT and FQNNGV. The CDR3 consists of 15 residues. The CDR3 nucleotides are TGTGCCAGCAGCTCCTCGGACGTGAGCTCCTACGAGCAGTACTTC. Amino acids: CASSSSDVSSYEQYF.

The table lists this clonotype with many counts. This chain joins TRBV5-1 and TRBJ2-7, with 9 bases lining up with TRBD1. The CDR3 is made up of 14 amino acids. V was pared by 3 bases and J by 5 bases, with 6 bases of the junction left unmatched. Germline CDR1 is SGHRS and CDR2 is YFSETQ. The CDR3 DNA sequence: TGCGCCAGCAGCTGGGGAACAGGGGGCAACGAGCAGTACTTC. This gives the protein CASSWGTGGNEQYF.

The chain couples TRBV11-2 to TRBJ2-7, with 9 bases fitting TRBD2. Germline CDR1 and CDR2: SGHAT and FQNNGV. This CDR3 comprises 15 residues. J gave up 2 bases and V 5 bases, and 7 bases lay outside the gene matches. The CDR3 here is CASSGSGGPAYEQYF. CDR3 DNA sequence: TGTGCCAGCAGCGGCAGCGGGGGGCCGGCCTACGAGCAGTACTTC.

This clonotype was seen at least ten times. This chain joins TRBV20-1 and TRBJ2-5; the match to TRBD2 covers 10 bases. CDR1 DFQATT and CDR2 SNEGSKA come from the germline V gene (reference sequence). The V segment lost 1 base and the J segment 1 base; nucleotides outside the gene matches: 3. CDR3 size: 15 residues. The DNA of the CDR3 is TGCAGTGCTAGAGCTAGCGGGGGTGTCCAAGAGACCCAGTACTTC. This gives the protein CSARASGGVQETQYF.

This clonotype was observed at least ten times. The rearrangement links TRBV20-1 to TRBJ2-4; D perhaps matches TRBD2 (5 bases). The germline V and J ends were trimmed by 3 bases and 10 bases, with 16 bases remaining between them. The CDR3 spans 13 residues. The germline gives CDR1 DFQATT, CDR2 SNEGSKA (reference sequence). Here the CDR3 DNA reads TGCAGTGCTAGTTCCCCAGGTGAGGGAATTCAGTACTTC. Translating it yields CSASSPGEGIQYF.

This clonotype was seen at least ten times. The chain uses TRBV15 and TRBJ1-1; a weak D match, TRBD1 (6 bases). Germline-derived CDR1 and CDR2 are LNHNV and YYDKDF (reference sequence). The ends were cut back, 0 bases at V and 4 bases at J, with 12 bases in the middle. CDR3 length equals 15 residues. The chain's CDR3 is CATSRDVDRGTEAFF. The CDR3 DNA reads as TGTGCCACCAGCAGAGATGTGGACAGAGGCACTGAAGCTTTCTTT. Full variable domain (outside the CDR3, taken from reference TRBV15 and TRBJ1-1): DAMVIQNPRYQVTQFGKPVTLSCSQTLNHNVMYWYQQKSSQAPKLLFHYYDKDFNNEADTPDNFQSRRPNTSFCFLDIRSPGLGDTAMYLCATSRDVDRGTEAFFGQGTRLTVV.

The rearrangement links TRBV20-1 to TRBJ2-1; 7 bases map to TRBD1. Germline values: CDR1 DFQATT, CDR2 SNEGSKA (reference sequence). V trimming: 4 bases; J trimming: 3 bases; junction bases outside the gene matches: 18. The CDR3 has 18 residues. The CDR3 reads CSAKAKGALYRSYNEQFF. The CDR3 DNA reads TGCAGTGCTAAAGCTAAGGGGGCCCTATACCGTAGCTACAATGAGCAGTTCTTC.

This clonotype was seen more than once but under ten times. This rearrangement joins TRBV12-3 or TRBV12-4 to TRBJ2-3; D is possibly TRBD2 (5 bases). V lost 1 base and J lost 6, with 8 bases in between. The CDR3 contains 13 residues. The chain's CDR3 is CASSLGTWDTQYF. The CDR3 nucleotides read TGTGCCAGCAGTTTAGGGACTTGGGATACGCAGTATTTT.

This clonotype was recorded at least ten times. The V gene is TRBV20-1, the J gene TRBJ1-5; D is perhaps TRBD1 (5 bases). Germline loops: CDR1 DFQATT, CDR2 SNEGSKA (reference sequence). Trimming took off 1 base at V and 7 bases at J, with 17 bases between the two ends. The CDR3 is 15 residues long. This CDR3 reads CSARGLGAERQPQHF. The CDR3 coding sequence is TGCAGTGCTAGAGGCCTCGGGGCTGAAAGGCAGCCCCAGCATTTT.

The chain is built from TRBV18 and TRBJ1-1; no reliable D call. From germline, CDR1 is KGHSH and CDR2 LQKENI. CDR3 size: 15 residues. With 3 bases removed from V and 1 base from J, the gap between germline ends came to 12 bases. The DNA of the CDR3 is TGTGCCAGCTCACCGACGTCAAGGGCGAACACTGAAGCTTTCTTT. Its translation: CASSPTSRANTEAFF.

This clonotype was counted at least ten times. The chain uses TRBV5-1 and TRBJ2-5, with 13 bases fitting TRBD2. The CDR3 loop spans 16 amino acids. Germline CDR1 reads SGHRS; CDR2 reads YFSETQ. The trim removed 3 bases at V and 4 bases at J, leaving 6 bases unmatched. The CDR3 sequence is CASSSGLAGAGETQYF. CDR3 nucleotides: TGCGCCAGCAGCTCAGGACTAGCGGGGGCCGGAGAGACCCAGTACTTC.

Here the CDR3 reads CASSLDPPDAGNTIYF. The CDR3 DNA sequence: TGCGCCAGCAGCTTGGACCCCCCAGATGCAGGAAACACCATATATTTT. V is TRBV5-1 and J is TRBJ1-3; D is ambiguous. The CDR3 spans 16 residues. Germline V gene data show CDR1 as SGHRS and CDR2 as YFSETQ. V lost 0 bases, J lost 4 bases, and 14 bases lay in between.

Many counts were recorded for this clonotype. The V call is TRBV24-1, the J call TRBJ2-3; TRBD1 matches 7 bases. This CDR3 contains 16 residues. The junction had 8 bases not matched to a gene; V was cut back by 0 bases and J by 6 bases. Germline V gives CDR1 KGHDR, CDR2 SFDVKD. The CDR3 DNA is TGTGCCACCAGTGATTTGACCGACAGGGCAGCCGATACGCAGTATTTT. Its protein is CATSDLTDRAADTQYF.

This clonotype was picked up many times. The DNA for the CDR3 is TGTGCCAGCACCCCTTACGACAGGGTAGGCGAGCAGTACTTC. Encoded protein: CASTPYDRVGEQYF. This chain links TRBV12-3 or TRBV12-4 with TRBJ2-7; 7 nucleotides line up with TRBD1. The CDR3 spans 14 residues. Trimming at V came to 7 bases and at J to 6 bases, leaving 12 bases not matched to a gene.

This clonotype turned up a few times. This chain connects TRBV4-1 to TRBJ2-7; D is perhaps TRBD1 (5 bases). V was pared by 2 bases and J by 2 bases, with 13 bases between. The CDR3 loop spans 15 amino acids. Germline CDR1 MGHRA, CDR2 YSYEKL. CDR3 DNA: TGCGCCAGCAGCCAACAAAGGGGCGAGGCCTACGAGCAGTACTTC. Translating gives CASSQQRGEAYEQYF.

This clonotype was detected ten times or more. The chain links TRBV7-7 to TRBJ2-3; tentative D call: TRBD2 (6 bases). Germline CDR1 SSHAT, CDR2 FNYEAQ (reference sequence). V lost 5 bases to trimming and J lost 4 bases, with 10 bases between them. The CDR3 has 13 amino acids. CDR3 sequence: CASSAGTPDTQYF. CDR3 nucleotide sequence: TGTGCCAGCAGCGCGGGGACCCCAGATACGCAGTATTTT.